The following is a T cell receptor (beta chain) sequence with its context. V lost 4 bases and J lost 10; bases outside the gene matches: 9. From germline, CDR1 is MNHEY and CDR2 SVGAGI. This CDR3 spans 15 amino acids. This specimen comes from a study of control samples from healthy donors and cancer patients. Here immunoSEQ multiplex PCR was the method, and the copy in TCRdb shows in-frame clones only, minus some. The table lists some 150,000 clones, approximately 96% of them singletons. This TCR came from a woman younger than 45 in good health. V usage is TRBV6-5 and J usage is TRBJ1-4, with TRBD1 matching 10 bases. Sequencing used blood. CDR3 in DNA: TGTGCCAGCAGTTTCCCCGGGACAGGGGTTGTAAAACTGTTTTTT. Amino acids: CASSFPGTGVVKLFF.